This T cell receptor (beta chain) was captured in a study of T cells after yellow fever vaccination. Trimming left V 0 bases short and J 0 bases short, with 9 bases between. This CDR3 is built from 15 residues. The germline V gene has CDR1 SGHAT and CDR2 FQNNGV. Each CDR3 protein is one row after TCRdb ran MiXCR on the 5' RACE reads. The data hold approximately 130,000 distinct CDR3 sequences, with approximately 16% observed a single time. This clonotype was seen only a few times. V usage is TRBV11-2 and J usage is TRBJ2-7; no definite D call. The specimen comprised CD8+ T cells sorted from PBMCs, sampled 5 days after the yellow fever booster vaccination. The source of this sequence is a man between 18 and 29 years old who received the YFV17D yellow fever vaccine. The CDR3: CASSLDPASSYEQYV. The DNA of the CDR3 is TGTGCCAGCAGCTTAGATCCAGCTAGCTCCTACGAGCAGTACGTC.